This T cell receptor beta chain was identified during a study of beta chain features in type 1 diabetes. Study-level points and caveats: When VDJ junctions were examined, type 1 diabetes patients showed fewer insertions and more deletions.

Cell sorting via CD45RO/CCR7/CD25/CD127/CD95/CD27 was performed to obtain CD4+ naive, central memory, regulatory and stem cell-like memory cells. cDNA synthesis used the whole RNA isolate, giving expressed TCRB sequences. Method: immunoSEQ multiplex PCR; TCRdb's copy keeps in-frame clones and lacks some. In the table there are 450,000 to 550,000 clones, over 25% of which are singletons. About this clone itself: The antigen remains unidentified.

The CDR3 runs to 14 residues. Per germline, CDR1 KGHSH and CDR2 LQKENI. Trimming pared 6 bases from V and 1 base from J, leaving 12 bases between. This chain connects TRBV18 to TRBJ1-1; D gene ambiguous. The source of this sequence is a man between 18 and 29 years old in good health. The sequenced sample consisted of naive CD4+ T cells from blood. The chain's CDR3 is CASSPSGSNTEAFF. DNA of the CDR3: TGTGCCAGCTCCCCCAGCGGGTCGAACACTGAAGCTTTCTTT. Filled out from reference TRBV18 and TRBJ1-1, the complete variable domain reads NAGVMQNPRHLVRRRGQEARLRCSPMKGHSHVYWYRQLPEEGLKFMVYLQKENIIDESGMPKERFSAEFPKEGPSILRIQQVVRGDSAAYFCASSPSGSNTEAFFGQGTRLTVV.